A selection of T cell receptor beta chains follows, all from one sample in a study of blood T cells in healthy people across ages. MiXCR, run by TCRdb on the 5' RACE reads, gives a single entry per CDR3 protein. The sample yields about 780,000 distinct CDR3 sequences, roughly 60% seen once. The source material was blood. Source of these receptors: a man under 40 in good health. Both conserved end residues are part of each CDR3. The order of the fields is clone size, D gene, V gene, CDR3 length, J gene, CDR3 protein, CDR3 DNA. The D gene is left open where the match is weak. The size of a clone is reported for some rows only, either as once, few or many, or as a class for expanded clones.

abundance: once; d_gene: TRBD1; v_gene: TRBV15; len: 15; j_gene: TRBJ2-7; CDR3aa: CATSQGDSSYNEQYF; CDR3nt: TGTGCCACCAGTCAGGGGGACAGCTCCTACAATGAGCAGTACTTC
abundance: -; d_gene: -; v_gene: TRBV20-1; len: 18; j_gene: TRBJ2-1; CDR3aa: CSARKGFGGSSSYNEQFF; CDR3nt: TGCAGTGCTAGAAAGGGATTCGGCGGTTCCAGCTCCTACAATGAGCAGTTCTTC
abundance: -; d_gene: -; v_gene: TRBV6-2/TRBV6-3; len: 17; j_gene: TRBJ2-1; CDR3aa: CASSATLTAKIDNEQFF; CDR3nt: TGTGCCAGCAGTGCGACCTTAACAGCAAAAATCGACAATGAGCAGTTCTTC
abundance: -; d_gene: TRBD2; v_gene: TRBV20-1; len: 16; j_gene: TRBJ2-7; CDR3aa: CSAQPGLAGSAYEQYF; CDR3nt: TGCAGTGCCCAACCGGGACTAGCGGGGTCCGCCTACGAGCAGTACTTC
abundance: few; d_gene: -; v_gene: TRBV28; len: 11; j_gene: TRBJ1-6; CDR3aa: CASSLGPALHF; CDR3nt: TGTGCCAGCAGTTTGGGCCCAGCCCTCCACTTT
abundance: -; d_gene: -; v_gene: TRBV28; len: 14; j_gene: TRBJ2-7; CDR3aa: CASLSGTTSYEQYF; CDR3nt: TGTGCCTCTCTCTCCGGGACCACCTCCTACGAGCAGTACTTC
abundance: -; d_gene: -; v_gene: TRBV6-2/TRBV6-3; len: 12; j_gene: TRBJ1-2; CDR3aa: CASSSFNYGYTF; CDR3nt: TGTGCCAGCAGTTCCTTTAACTATGGCTACACCTTC
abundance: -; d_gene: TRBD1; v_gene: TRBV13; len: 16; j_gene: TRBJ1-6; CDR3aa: CASSFHRGRVDSPLHF; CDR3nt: TGTGCCAGCAGCTTCCACAGGGGGCGCGTAGATTCACCCCTTCACTTT
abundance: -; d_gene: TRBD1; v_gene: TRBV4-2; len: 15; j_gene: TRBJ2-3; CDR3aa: CASSQDGQGAGTQYF; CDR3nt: TGTGCCAGCAGCCAAGATGGACAGGGGGCCGGTACGCAGTATTTT
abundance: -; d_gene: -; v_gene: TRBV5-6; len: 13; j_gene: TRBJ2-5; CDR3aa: CASSLFIQETQYF; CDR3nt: TGTGCCAGCAGCTTGTTCATCCAAGAGACCCAGTACTTC
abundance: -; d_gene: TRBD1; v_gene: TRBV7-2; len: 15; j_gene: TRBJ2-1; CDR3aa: CASSLMTRGHNEQFF; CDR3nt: TGTGCCAGCAGCTTAATGACCAGGGGGCACAATGAGCAGTTCTTC
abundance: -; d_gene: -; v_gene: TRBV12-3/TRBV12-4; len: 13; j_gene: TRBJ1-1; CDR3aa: CATLTGLDTEAFF; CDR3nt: TGTGCCACCCTAACAGGTCTCGATACTGAAGCTTTCTTT
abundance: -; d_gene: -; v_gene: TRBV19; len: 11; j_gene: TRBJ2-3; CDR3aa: CATEQGDTQYF; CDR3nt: TGTGCCACCGAACAGGGCGATACGCAGTATTTT
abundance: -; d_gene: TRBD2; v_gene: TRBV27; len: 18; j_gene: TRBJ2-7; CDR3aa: CASSLRDTTSGRAYEQYF; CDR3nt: TGTGCCAGCAGTTTGCGCGACACGACTAGCGGGCGCGCCTACGAGCAGTACTTC
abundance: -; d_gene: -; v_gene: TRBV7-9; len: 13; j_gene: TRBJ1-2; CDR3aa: CASSLAAGNGYTF; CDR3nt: TGTGCCAGCAGCTTAGCCGCGGGAAATGGCTACACCTTC
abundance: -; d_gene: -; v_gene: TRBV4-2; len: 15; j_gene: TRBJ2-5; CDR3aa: CASSQEGRAGGTQYF; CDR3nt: TGTGCCAGCAGCCAAGAGGGCAGGGCTGGTGGGACCCAGTACTTC
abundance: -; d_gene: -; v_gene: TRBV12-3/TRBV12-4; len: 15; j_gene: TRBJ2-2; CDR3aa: CASRDRDTNTGELFF; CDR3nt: TGTGCCAGCAGAGACCGGGACACGAACACCGGGGAGCTGTTTTTT
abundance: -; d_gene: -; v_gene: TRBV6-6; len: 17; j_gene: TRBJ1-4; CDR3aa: CASRDPARREEDEKLFF; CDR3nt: TGTGCCAGCAGAGACCCCGCCCGCAGGGAGGAAGATGAAAAACTGTTTTTT
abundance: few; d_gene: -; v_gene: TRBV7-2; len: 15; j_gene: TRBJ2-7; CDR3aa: CASSLEAGSSYEQYF; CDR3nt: TGTGCCAGCAGCTTAGAGGCAGGGAGCTCCTACGAGCAGTACTTC
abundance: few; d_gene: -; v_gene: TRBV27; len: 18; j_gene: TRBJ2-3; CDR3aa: CASSLVHGLGGLTDTQYF; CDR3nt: TGTGCCAGCAGTTTGGTTCATGGGTTGGGGGGGCTCACAGATACGCAGTATTTT
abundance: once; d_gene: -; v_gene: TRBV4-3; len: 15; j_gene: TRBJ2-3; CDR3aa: CASSQDGAGTDTQYF; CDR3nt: TGCGCCAGCAGCCAAGACGGAGCAGGGACAGATACGCAGTATTTT
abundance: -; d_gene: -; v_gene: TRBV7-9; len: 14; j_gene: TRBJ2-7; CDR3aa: CASSERGAQYEQYF; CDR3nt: TGTGCCAGCAGCGAACGAGGGGCGCAGTACGAGCAGTACTTC
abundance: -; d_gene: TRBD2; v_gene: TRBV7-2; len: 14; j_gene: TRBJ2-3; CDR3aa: CASSPGLAGGAQYF; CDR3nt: TGTGCCAGCAGCCCGGGACTAGCGGGGGGGGCGCAGTATTTT
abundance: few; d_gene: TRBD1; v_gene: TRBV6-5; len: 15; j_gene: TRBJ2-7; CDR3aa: CASSYGQGALYEQYF; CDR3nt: TGTGCCAGCAGTTACGGTCAGGGGGCTTTGTACGAGCAGTACTTC
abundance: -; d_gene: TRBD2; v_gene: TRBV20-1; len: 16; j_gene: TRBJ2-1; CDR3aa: CSARDWSGASYNEQFF; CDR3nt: TGCAGTGCTAGAGATTGGAGCGGGGCATCCTACAATGAGCAGTTCTTC
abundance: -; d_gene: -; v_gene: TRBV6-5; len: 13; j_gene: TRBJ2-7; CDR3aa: CASSTGTPTEQYF; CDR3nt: TGTGCCAGCAGTACCGGGACACCTACCGAGCAGTACTTC
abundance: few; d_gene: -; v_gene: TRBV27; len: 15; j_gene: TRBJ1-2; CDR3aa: CASSSSGAGDFGYTF; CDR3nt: TGTGCCAGCAGTTCCTCCGGGGCGGGAGATTTTGGCTACACCTTC
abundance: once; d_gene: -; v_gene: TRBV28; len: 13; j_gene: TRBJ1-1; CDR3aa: CASSSRDRPEAFF; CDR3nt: TGTGCCAGCAGTTCCCGGGATAGGCCTGAAGCTTTCTTT
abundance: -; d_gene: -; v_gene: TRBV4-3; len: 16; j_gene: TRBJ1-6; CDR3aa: CASSQEARGYNSPLHF; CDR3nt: TGCGCCAGCAGCCAAGAGGCAAGGGGTTACAATTCACCCCTCCACTTT
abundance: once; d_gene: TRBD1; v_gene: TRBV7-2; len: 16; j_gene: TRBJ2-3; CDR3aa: CASSPRARGPGDTQYF; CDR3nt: TGTGCCAGCAGCCCCAGAGCGAGGGGGCCGGGAGATACGCAGTATTTT
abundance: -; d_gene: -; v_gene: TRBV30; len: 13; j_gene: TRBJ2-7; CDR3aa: CAWSLGQGIEQYF; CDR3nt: TGTGCCTGGAGTCTGGGGCAGGGCATCGAGCAGTACTTC